This TCR beta chain came from a study of neurological immune-mediated disorders (dated by TCRdb to about 2019). Broadly, across the study: Among the roughly 34 multiple sclerosis patients, relapsing-remitting MS accounted for some 30 and secondary progressive MS accounted for 3. Peripheral blood TCR-beta repertoires from HTLV-I-associated myelopathy (HAM/TSP) patients, multiple sclerosis patients and healthy controls were compared by UMI-based sequencing. Longitudinal samples, technical triplicates and paired sorted CD4+ and CD8+ T-cell subsets, alongside PBMC samples, were included among the roughly 100 TCR-beta libraries. Of the 60 to 70 subjects in the cohort, about 14 were HAM/TSP patients, about 34 were multiple sclerosis patients, and 20 were healthy controls.

What the work shows at the level of the full study, not this receptor alone: The MS cluster showed no association with clinical or MRI features, and the authors stated that larger cohorts are needed. TCR clonal expansion was greatest in HAM/TSP patients and smallest in MS patients, who ranked below even healthy controls. Phylogenetic analysis grouped repertoires from 18 of 34 MS patients into a cluster of related CDR3 sequences, suggesting a possible repertoire-level signature. No identical CDR3 amino acid sequences were shared among expanded clones across subjects, suggesting private TCR-beta repertoires in all groups.

The CDR3 spans 15 residues, from the cysteine through the phenylalanine. Of all the DNA, just the CDR3 is kept, 45 bases in frame from base 1. Between the V and J ends, shortened by 4 bases and 0 bases respectively, the junction contains 10 bases. CDR1 SGHTA and CDR2 FQGNSA were looked up in the germline V gene. This clonotype was seen at least ten times. The antigen it recognizes is unknown. The record has no base qualities; no much larger clone is one base away. For unsorted PBMC libraries, 2 million PBMCs were used after storage in RNAlater at -80 degrees C until RNA extraction. Multiple sclerosis patients were enrolled in a US clinical protocol under which disease progression was evaluated by magnetic resonance imaging. Peripheral blood underwent Ficoll-Hypaque density gradient centrifugation to isolate PBMCs, which were then cryopreserved in liquid nitrogen. cDNA synthesis used template-switch 5'RACE with a primer carrying a 10-nucleotide random unique molecular identifier tagging each TCR transcript. Over 180 million TCR-beta sequences, covering 15-18 subjects, were produced in each sequencing run. The RNeasy kit was used to extract total RNA. Using the KAPA Real-time Library Amplification kit, TCR-beta VDJ regions were amplified with primers for the TCR constant region and the 5'RACE anchor. Sample indexes and Illumina adaptors were added in a first PCR, and a second PCR then increased library yield. After Ampure bead purification, the TCR product of roughly 650 bp was size-selected on a 2% E-gel SizeSelection system. Before pooling, libraries had their quality checked on a Bioanalyzer, their concentration measured with Qubit, and their quantity determined with the Kapa Library Quantification kit. An Illumina HiSeq 2500 sequenced the libraries paired-end 2 x 150 bp. To increase sequence diversity, roughly 24-32% phiX was spiked into each library pool. The published analysis was carried out like this. Quality-filtered reads were processed with the UMI-based MiGEC pipeline, and over 90% of raw TCR sequences were removed by the MiGEC pipeline during error correction. VDJ genes were aligned to IMGT germline references, and each clonotype was defined by a unique CDR3 amino acid sequence together with V-J genes. Clonal expansion, Shannon diversity and CDR3 relatedness (CalcPairwiseDistances, ClusterSamples) were evaluated with VDJtools, and phylogenetic trees were built with CLCbio workbench. Using coefficient-of-variation modelling across technical triplicates, the study counted a clone as expanded if it had at least 8 unique UMIs. TCRdb applied fastp at Q25 and MiXCR to the public reads, then kept only in-frame beta chains. Every distinct CDR3 protein forms one entry, paired with its most common genes and DNA. TCRdb's processing, not the study's, gives the V and J calls here. In this sample the table shows tens of thousands of distinct CDR3 sequences, nearly 3.5% of which occur a single time. About 4% of the sample comes from the top ten.

Sequencing was carried out using PBMCs. Recombination joined TRBV7-2 with TRBJ2-1; the best D guess is TRBD2, with 5 bases matching. The clonotype comes from a middle-aged man with multiple sclerosis. The bases are TGTGCCAGCAGCTCGCGGGTTAGCTCCTACAATGAGCAGTTCTTC. It translates to CASSSRVSSYNEQFF.